Given below is one TCR beta chain in context. Other DNA sequences in the sample encode the same CDR3. The CDR3 length is 15 residues. Germline V CDR1 and CDR2: SGHTA, FQGNSA. Germline trimming cut 2 bases from V and 7 bases from J; bases unmatched to any gene: 3. Primers included in the PCR were 60 Vbeta and 13 Jbeta primers. Repertoires were generated with immunoSEQ multiplex PCR, while TCRdb's copy carries only in-frame clones and drops some. The table includes about 130,000 clones, over 75% detected once. This sample is drawn from a study of cytomegalovirus exposure and HLA in healthy donors. This TCR derives from a male donor in good health and CMV-seropositive. The rearrangement joins TRBV7-2 to TRBJ2-1, with 12 bases aligning to TRBD2. The sample comprised PBMCs. CDR3 protein: CASSLLAGGPNEQFF. The CDR3, as DNA: TGTGCCAGCAGCTTACTAGCGGGAGGGCCTAATGAGCAGTTCTTC.